These 28 T cell receptor beta chains originate from one sample sequenced in a study of cytomegalovirus exposure and HLA in healthy donors. The PCR made use of 60 Vbeta and 13 Jbeta primers. Using immunoSEQ multiplex PCR, the repertoire was profiled, and TCRdb retains in-frame clones only, with some absent. The sample records 60,000 to 80,000 clones, about 81% being singletons. Sequenced input: PBMCs. The receptors originated from a woman aged 25-40 years in good health and CMV-seronegative.

Written as DNA, the CDR3 is TGTGCCAGCAGAGCCGGGACAGCTTCCTACGAGCAGTACGTC. Translating gives CASRAGTASYEQYV. This rearrangement joins TRBV6-5 to TRBJ2-7; TRBD1 matches at 7 bases. Germline V gene data show CDR1 as MNHEY and CDR2 as SVGAGI. The CDR3 is made up of 14 amino acids. V dropped 6 bases and J dropped 1; count of bases not matched to a gene: 6.

The chain employs TRBV28 and TRBJ2-5, with D maybe TRBD2 (5 bases). The CDR3 extends over 15 amino acids. CDR1 is MDHEN and CDR2 is SYDVKM in the germline V gene. V was clipped by 7 bases and J by 5 bases, with 20 bases between them. CDR3 coding DNA: TGTGCCAGCACCCCGTTCCCCTCTAGAGGGGAGACCCAGTACTTC. Protein product: CASTPFPSRGETQYF.

V usage is TRBV7-9 and J usage is TRBJ2-1; 11 bases fit TRBD2. Trimming cost V 5 bases and J 7 bases; bases outside gene matches: 4. CDR1 is SEHNR, CDR2 FQNEAQ, per germline (reference sequence). The length of the CDR3 is 14 residues. The CDR3 loop is CASSEGLAGNEQFF. The CDR3 DNA reads TGTGCCAGCAGCGAAGGACTAGCGGGTAATGAGCAGTTCTTC.

This sequence joins TRBV28 and TRBJ1-1, with 10 bases fitting TRBD1. Looked up from germline, CDR1 is MDHEN and CDR2 is SYDVKM. CDR3 size: 14 residues. V trimming: 3 bases; J trimming: 6 bases; junction bases outside the gene matches: 4. Here the CDR3 DNA reads TGTGCCAGCAGTTTGGGGACAGGGGTGGCTGAAGCTTTCTTT. Translation gives CASSLGTGVAEAFF.

This clone was detected once. The V call is TRBV12-2, the J call TRBJ2-7; the D call in the table, TRBD2, was not verified against the DNA. TRBV12-2 is tagged as a pseudogene. There are 16 residues in the CDR3. The CDR3 here is CASRLAQSGVSYEQYV. The CDR3 region has the DNA TGTGCAAGTCGCTTAGCGCAAAGCGGGGTCTCCTACGAGCAGTACGTC.

This chain's CDR3 is CASSVEEAGLYNEQFF. CDR3 bases: TGTGCCAGCAGCGTAGAGGAAGCGGGGTTGTACAATGAGCAGTTCTTC. The rearrangement joins TRBV9 to TRBJ2-1, with 7 bases lining up with TRBD2. The CDR3 has 16 residues. Trimming at V came to 0 bases and at J to 4 bases, leaving 7 bases not matched to a gene. Germline CDR1 and CDR2: SGDLS and YYNGEE. The whole variable domain, remainder taken from reference TRBV9 and TRBJ2-1, is DSGVTQTPKHLITATGQRVTLRCSPRSGDLSVYWYQQSLDQGLQFLIQYYNGEERAKGNILERFSAQQFPDLHSELNLSSLELGDSALYFCASSVEEAGLYNEQFFGPGTRLTVL.

V is TRBV5-4 and J is TRBJ2-1; 14 bases agree with TRBD2. The germline V gene has CDR1 SGHNT and CDR2 YYREEE (reference sequence). V gave up 4 bases and J gave up 9 bases; unmatched junction bases: 9. This CDR3 is built from 16 residues. The CDR3 protein is CASSDGTSGRLGEQFF. The CDR3, as DNA: TGTGCCAGCAGCGATGGGACTAGCGGGAGATTAGGTGAGCAGTTCTTC.

The rearrangement uses TRBV10-2 and TRBJ2-1; 8 bases line up with TRBD2. The CDR3 runs 13 residues. The trim removed 7 bases at V and 7 bases at J, leaving 6 bases unmatched. CDR1 and CDR2 (germline): WSHSY, SAAADI. The DNA for the CDR3 is TGCGCCAGCAAAACTAGCGGTTCGAATGAGCAGTTCTTC. The encoded protein is CASKTSGSNEQFF.

J is TRBJ1-2 and V is TRBV29-1, with 10 nucleotides matching TRBD1. With V trimmed by 7 bases and J by 8 bases, 4 bases remained unmatched. The V gene's germline CDR1 is SQVTM and CDR2 ANQGSEA. The CDR3 has 11 amino acids. CDR3 in amino acids: CSELTGGGYTF. The CDR3 DNA reads TGCAGCGAATTGACAGGGGGCGGCTACACCTTC.

The chain has TRBV27 and TRBJ2-7, with 8 bases lining up with TRBD2. The CDR3 sequence is 15 residues long. V was pared by 7 bases and J by 4 bases, with 12 bases of the junction left unmatched. CDR1 and CDR2 from the germline V gene are MNHEY and SMNVEV (reference sequence). In DNA, the CDR3 is TGTGCCAGCACCTCCCCTTCCAGCGGGAGTTACGAGCAGTACTTC. It translates to CASTSPSSGSYEQYF.

V and J are TRBV2 and TRBJ2-3, with TRBD1 matching 7 bases. CDR3 size: 15 residues. Germline CDR1 is SNHLY and CDR2 is FYNNEI. V gave up 4 bases and J gave up 5 bases; unmatched junction bases: 9. The CDR3 DNA follows: TGTGCCAGCAGTGTAGGTTACAGGGGTGGAGATACGCAGTATTTT. Translated, it gives CASSVGYRGGDTQYF. Full variable domain (missing parts from reference TRBV2 and TRBJ2-3): EPEVTQTPSHQVTQMGQEVILRCVPISNHLYFYWYRQILGQKVEFLVSFYNNEISEKSEIFDDQFSVERPDGSNFTLKIRSTKLEDSAMYFCASSVGYRGGDTQYFGPGTRLTVL.

The genes are TRBV6-4 and TRBJ2-3; 7 bases line up with TRBD2. The CDR3 spans 15 residues. The V gene's germline CDR1 is MRHNA and CDR2 SNTAGT. With 2 bases clipped from V and 0 bases from J, the junction kept 2 bases outside the gene matches. DNA for the CDR3: TGTGCCAGCAGTGACAGAGCGGGGAGCACAGATACGCAGTATTTT. Its protein is CASSDRAGSTDTQYF.

This rearrangement joins TRBV7-3 to TRBJ1-6, with D maybe TRBD1 (5 bases). The CDR3 is 16 amino acids. V was shortened by 0 bases and J by 6 bases, with 12 bases between the two germline ends. The germline V gene encodes CDR1 SGHTA and CDR2 FQGTGA. The CDR3: CASSLTRGGPNSPLHF. CDR3 DNA sequence: TGTGCCAGCAGCTTAACGAGGGGAGGCCCTAATTCACCCCTCCACTTT.

This clone has a handful of counts. The chain links TRBV2 to TRBJ1-1; possibly TRBD1 for D (5 bases). This CDR3 has 13 amino acids. Trimming pared 7 bases from V and 4 bases from J, leaving 13 bases between. Germline V lookup: CDR1 SNHLY, CDR2 FYNNEI. The CDR3, as DNA: TGTGCCAGCAACCTCCAGGGATCCACTGAAGCTTTCTTT. Encoded protein: CASNLQGSTEAFF.

The chain is built from TRBV28 and TRBJ1-2; 9 bases agree with TRBD1. Per the germline V gene, CDR1 is MDHEN and CDR2 is SYDVKM. The CDR3 spans 15 residues. J lost 7 bases, V lost 1 base, and 7 bases had no gene match. CDR3 nucleotide sequence: TGTGCCAGCAGTTTATATCCGGGACAGGGTGGTGGCTACACCTTC. It yields the protein CASSLYPGQGGGYTF.

This sequence joins TRBV27 and TRBJ1-4, with TRBD1 matching over 11 bases. V was clipped by 6 bases and J by 8 bases; unmatched bases: 5. The CDR3 loop spans 14 amino acids. The germline V gene has CDR1 MNHEY and CDR2 SMNVEV (reference sequence). CDR3 sequence: CASSGQGAGEKLFF. The CDR3 DNA is TGTGCCAGCAGCGGACAGGGGGCAGGAGAAAAACTGTTTTTT.

The chain recombines TRBV10-3 with TRBJ2-7; no firm D call. CDR3 length: 13 amino acids. Germline-derived CDR1 and CDR2 are ENHRY and SYGVKD. CDR3 nucleotide sequence: TGTGCCACCAGTGATGGTCCCAACTACGAGCAGTACGTC. Its protein product is CATSDGPNYEQYV.

CDR3 sequence: CSVEREGLAGFTDTQYF. In nucleotides, the CDR3 is TGCAGCGTTGAAAGGGAGGGACTAGCGGGGTTCACAGATACGCAGTATTTT. The V and J genes are TRBV29-1 and TRBJ2-3, with 13 bases that match TRBD2. Germline-derived CDR1 and CDR2 are SQVTM and ANQGSEA. V was clipped by 2 bases and J by 2 bases; unmatched bases: 7. The CDR3 runs to 17 residues.

DNA of the CDR3: TGCAGCGTTGAAGAGAGGGACAGCCTAACTAATGAAAAACTGTTTTTT. It codes for CSVEERDSLTNEKLFF. The chain recombines TRBV29-1 with TRBJ1-4; TRBD1 matches 7 bases. Trimming took 0 bases from V and 1 from J; bases not matched to a gene: 5. Per the germline V gene, CDR1 is SQVTM and CDR2 is ANQGSEA. The length of the CDR3 is 16 residues. The whole variable domain, remainder taken from reference TRBV29-1 and TRBJ1-4, is SAVISQKPSRDICQRGTSLTIQCQVDSQVTMMFWYRQQPGQSLTLIATANQGSEATYESGFVIDKFPISRPNLTFSTLTVSNMSPEDSSIYLCSVEERDSLTNEKLFFGSGTQLSVL.

The rearrangement joins TRBV27 to TRBJ1-5, with 7 bases aligning to TRBD1. This CDR3 is built from 18 residues. Germline V gene lookup returns CDR1 MNHEY and CDR2 SMNVEV (reference sequence). V lost 3 bases to trimming and J lost 3 bases; unmatched junction nucleotides: 14. Here the CDR3 reads CASSLLGNRQGPNQPQHF. CDR3 sequence (DNA): TGTGCCAGCAGTTTGCTTGGGAACCGACAGGGCCCCAATCAGCCCCAGCATTTT.

This clone showed up just once. The chain couples TRBV5-1 to TRBJ2-4; a weak D match, TRBD1 (6 bases). The length of the CDR3 is 12 residues. Germline V lookup: CDR1 SGHRS, CDR2 YFSETQ. Trimming left V 6 bases short and J 9 bases short, with 13 bases between. The CDR3 bases are TGCGCCAGCAACCTACAGGGTGGCATTCAGTACTTC. Translated: CASNLQGGIQYF.

In its sample, this clone was seen once. V and J are TRBV7-2 and TRBJ2-1, with a tentative D call TRBD2 (6 bases). The germline V and J ends were trimmed by 5 bases and 6 bases, with 17 bases remaining between them. CDR3 length: 15 residues. Germline V gene lookup returns CDR1 SGHTA and CDR2 FQGNSA. CDR3 in amino acids: CASSPQVGGTNEQFF. Written as DNA, the CDR3 is TGTGCCAGCAGCCCCCAAGTTGGAGGGACCAATGAGCAGTTCTTC.

This chain links TRBV28 with TRBJ2-1, with 12 bases lining up with TRBD2. The CDR3 has 14 residues. Germline V gene sequence: CDR1 MDHEN, CDR2 SYDVKM. V shed 6 bases and J 6 bases; nucleotides not matched to a gene: 3. CDR3 bases: TGTGCCAGCAGCCTACTAGCGGGAGGCAATGAGCAGTTCTTC. It codes for CASSLLAGGNEQFF.

The chain carries TRBV2 and TRBJ2-1; 9 positions match TRBD1. After removal of 6 bases from V and 8 bases from J, the junction contained 8 bases not matched to a gene. Germline V gene lookup returns CDR1 SNHLY and CDR2 FYNNEI. This CDR3 is built from 14 residues. CDR3 nucleotides: TGTGCCAGCAGGGTTGGACAGGGGATATATGAGCAGTTCTTC. Translating gives CASRVGQGIYEQFF. The variable domain in full, with the rest retrieved from reference TRBV2 and TRBJ2-1, is EPEVTQTPSHQVTQMGQEVILRCVPISNHLYFYWYRQILGQKVEFLVSFYNNEISEKSEIFDDQFSVERPDGSNFTLKIRSTKLEDSAMYFCASRVGQGIYEQFFGPGTRLTVL.

The chain combines TRBV14 with TRBJ2-5; weak D call: TRBD1 (6 bases). CDR3 length: 15 residues. Deletions cut 2 bases from V and 3 bases from J, with 13 bases between. Germline CDR1 SGHDN, CDR2 FVKESK. The CDR3 DNA sequence: TGTGCCAGCAGCCAATCCGGGACATCGGAAGAGACCCAGTACTTC. This codes for CASSQSGTSEETQYF.

The chain combines TRBV5-4 with TRBJ1-4, with a tentative D call TRBD1 (6 bases). This CDR3 has 14 residues. Deletions cut 2 bases from V and 6 bases from J, with 11 bases between. Germline CDR1 SGHNT, CDR2 YYREEE (reference sequence). The CDR3 is CASSLHTGHEKLFF. The CDR3 coding sequence is TGTGCCAGCAGCTTACATACAGGGCATGAAAAACTGTTTTTT.

The V call is TRBV27, the J call TRBJ1-2; the D gene is possibly TRBD1 (6 bases). From germline, CDR1 is MNHEY and CDR2 SMNVEV (reference sequence). V lost 4 bases to trimming and J lost 6 bases, with 12 bases between them. This CDR3 has 13 residues. The CDR3 coding sequence is TGTGCCAGCAGTTCCGACAGGCAAAATGGCTACACCTTC. It encodes CASSSDRQNGYTF.

This clone was seen only a few times. CDR3 residues: CASSEDRGPPYSGNTIYF. The CDR3 DNA is TGTGCCAGCAGTGAAGACAGGGGGCCCCCCTACTCTGGAAACACCATATATTTT. J is TRBJ1-3 and V is TRBV2; TRBD1 agrees at 9 bases. Germline lookup yields CDR1 SNHLY and CDR2 FYNNEI. J gave up 0 bases and V 1 base, and 7 bases lay outside the gene matches. The CDR3 contains 18 residues.